These 15 T cell receptor beta chains were all obtained from the same sample, sequenced in a study of cytomegalovirus exposure and HLA in healthy donors. Primers included in the PCR were 60 Vbeta and 13 Jbeta primers. The repertoire was sequenced with immunoSEQ multiplex PCR; TCRdb's copy has only in-frame clones and lacks some. Here the sample spans around 130,000 clones, around 66% being singletons. The sequenced sample was PBMCs. The receptors come from a man aged 18-30 years in good health and CMV-seronegative.

This chain links TRBV2 with TRBJ2-4, with D possibly TRBD1 on 5 matching bases. The CDR3 has 15 residues. Per the germline V gene, CDR1 is SNHLY and CDR2 is FYNNEI. With 10 bases removed from V and 5 bases from J, the gap between germline ends came to 21 bases. In DNA form, the CDR3 reads TGTGCCACCCAGGGCTTTAAGGTCCGGGAAAACATTCAGTACTTC. This encodes CATQGFKVRENIQYF.

The gene calls are TRBV2 and TRBJ1-4, with a weak D call TRBD1 (5 bases). Germline V gene data show CDR1 as SNHLY and CDR2 as FYNNEI. V lost 2 bases and J lost 10, with 11 bases in between. The CDR3 loop spans 13 amino acids. The DNA of the CDR3 is TGTGCCAGCAGTGAAATCCCCGACAGAAAACTGTTTTTT. Protein product: CASSEIPDRKLFF.

This clone turned up a few times. Mismatch with germline at one junction end may stem from a read error. The rearrangement joins TRBV7-9 to TRBJ2-5; a possible D gene is TRBD2 (6 bases). Germline V CDR1 and CDR2: SEHNR, FQNEAQ (reference sequence). The CDR3 covers 15 residues. The CDR3 spells CSSSLGWPNNREQYF. The CDR3 coding sequence is TGTTCCAGCAGTCTAGGGTGGCCAAACAATCGGGAGCAGTACTTC.

This clone has a handful of counts. This chain links TRBV6-1 with TRBJ1-1; tentatively, D is TRBD1 (6 bases). Germline V lookup: CDR1 MNHNS, CDR2 SASEGT. V lost 1 base and J 2 bases, leaving 14 bases between the germline ends. The length of the CDR3 is 16 residues. CDR3 loop: CASSEVKRGSNTEAFF. The CDR3 region has the DNA TGTGCCAGCAGTGAAGTTAAGAGGGGGTCAAACACTGAAGCTTTCTTT.

The V call is TRBV9, the J call TRBJ1-2, with D perhaps TRBD1 (5 bases). V was trimmed by 0 bases and J by 5 bases, leaving 14 bases between them. The CDR3 sequence is 15 residues long. Germline V gene lookup returns CDR1 SGDLS and CDR2 YYNGEE. The CDR3 nucleotides are TGTGCCAGCAGCGTAGCCCAGGACGGACATTATGGCTACACCTTC. Encoded protein: CASSVAQDGHYGYTF.

The chain carries TRBV30 and TRBJ2-7; a possible D gene is TRBD1 (5 bases). The V gene's germline CDR1 is GTSNPN and CDR2 SVGIG (reference sequence). This CDR3 is built from 14 residues. V lost 5 bases and J 2 bases, leaving 16 bases between the germline ends. The CDR3: CAWLERQLPYEQYF. The CDR3 DNA reads TGTGCCTGGCTGGAAAGACAGCTTCCCTACGAGCAGTACTTC. Full variable domain (outside the CDR3, taken from reference TRBV30 and TRBJ2-7): SQTIHQWPATLVQPVGSPLSLECTVEGTSNPNLYWYRQAAGRGLQLLFYSVGIGQISSEVPQNLSASRPQDRQFILSSKKLLLSDSGFYLCAWLERQLPYEQYFGPGTRLTVT.

The J gene is TRBJ1-2, the V gene TRBV6-1, with no clear D. V lost 0 bases to trimming and J lost 7 bases, with 9 bases between them. CDR1 is MNHNS, CDR2 SASEGT, per germline. This CDR3 spans 13 amino acids. For the CDR3, the DNA is TGTGCCAGCAGTGAAGCGCTCGGTGTTGGCTACACCTTC. Protein: CASSEALGVGYTF.

This chain connects TRBV5-1 to TRBJ2-3; D gene uncertain. The V and J ends lost 5 bases and 1 base respectively, with 11 bases between them. Per the germline V gene, CDR1 is SGHRS and CDR2 is YFSETQ. This CDR3 has 14 amino acids. The CDR3 loop is CASSTIEGTDTQYF. The CDR3 nucleotides are TGCGCCAGCAGTACGATAGAGGGCACAGATACGCAGTATTTT.

This chain links TRBV7-2 with TRBJ1-2; D is possibly TRBD1 (6 bases). The CDR3 has 14 amino acids. Germline loops: CDR1 SGHTA, CDR2 FQGNSA. V shed 2 bases and J shed 7 bases, with 14 bases lying between them. CDR3 nucleotide sequence: TGTGCCAGCAGCTTATCGTTGGGGGCGCGTGGCTACACCTTC. Protein product: CASSLSLGARGYTF. Using reference TRBV7-2 and TRBJ1-2 for the parts outside the CDR3, the full variable domain is GAGVSQSPSNKVTEKGKDVELRCDPISGHTALYWYRQSLGQGLEFLIYFQGNSAPDKSGLPSDRFSAERTGGSVSTLTIQRTQQEDSAVYLCASSLSLGARGYTFGSGTRLTVV.

V usage is TRBV19 and J usage is TRBJ2-1, with D possibly TRBD2 on 5 matching bases. CDR3 size: 16 residues. The V gene's germline CDR1 is LNHDA and CDR2 SQIVND (reference sequence). Trimming removed 1 base at V and 4 bases at J, with 14 bases between. The CDR3 nucleotides read TGTGCCAGTAGTATAGGAAGCGGCAAGCTTTACAATGAGCAGTTCTTC. Its translation: CASSIGSGKLYNEQFF.

V is TRBV7-2 and J is TRBJ1-2; TRBD1 is a possible D gene (6 bases). Trimming removed 1 base from V and 4 bases from J, with 19 bases in between. The CDR3 has 17 residues. In germline, CDR1 is SGHTA, CDR2 FQGNSA. The CDR3 region has the DNA TGTGCCAGCAGCTTAGGGGCCCCGGACAGAACCCCCTATGGCTACACCTTC. This gives the protein CASSLGAPDRTPYGYTF.

This sequence joins TRBV5-6 and TRBJ2-7, with TRBD1 matching 8 bases. Germline CDR1 and CDR2: SGHDT and YYEEEE. V shed 2 bases, J shed 2 bases, and the junction held 3 bases outside the gene matches. The CDR3 has 14 residues. Written as DNA, the CDR3 is TGTGCCAGCAGCTTCCTGACAGGGGCCTACGAGCAGTACTTC. Residues: CASSFLTGAYEQYF. Drawing the rest from reference TRBV5-6 and TRBJ2-7, the complete variable domain is DAGVTQSPTHLIKTRGQQVTLRCSPKSGHDTVSWYQQALGQGPQFIFQYYEEEERQRGNFPDRFSGHQFPNYSSELNVNALLLGDSALYLCASSFLTGAYEQYFGPGTRLTVT.

The chain employs TRBV5-1 and TRBJ2-1; TRBD2 matches at 9 bases. CDR3 length equals 21 residues. V was pared by 0 bases and J by 4 bases, with 20 bases of the junction left unmatched. Germline values: CDR1 SGHRS, CDR2 YFSETQ. The DNA of the CDR3 is TGCGCCAGCAGCTTGGCCGTTAGCAGGGTAATGGGAAGCGGGAGGTACAATGAGCAGTTCTTC. Its translation is CASSLAVSRVMGSGRYNEQFF.

The chain uses TRBV5-4 and TRBJ2-6, with a tentative D call TRBD1 (6 bases). Looked up from germline, CDR1 is SGHNT and CDR2 is YYREEE (reference sequence). The CDR3 covers 15 residues. Trimming cost V 2 bases and J 2 bases, with 8 bases left between them. The CDR3 here is CASSLTGTGANVLTF. The CDR3 coding sequence is TGTGCCAGCAGCTTAACAGGGACTGGGGCCAACGTCCTGACTTTC.

J is TRBJ2-5 and V is TRBV11-2; D is possibly TRBD1 (6 bases). The CDR3 covers 14 residues. Germline V gene lookup returns CDR1 SGHAT and CDR2 FQNNGV. The V end lost 0 bases, the J end lost 4 bases, and 9 bases lay between the germline ends. The CDR3 reads CASSLEAGVETQYF. For the CDR3, the DNA is TGTGCCAGCAGCTTAGAGGCAGGGGTAGAGACCCAGTACTTC.